One sample yielded the 19 T cell receptor beta chains listed below, sequenced in a study of T-cell reconstitution after alpha-beta-depleted transplantation in children. The library targeted TCRbeta and was prepared with unique molecular identifiers. MiXCR, run by TCRdb on the PCR reads, gives a single entry per CDR3 protein. The sample has some 240,000 distinct CDR3 sequences, more than 7.5% seen once. The sample in question was PBMCs from the stem cell graft donor, obtained from the stem cell graft. All receptors come from a human donor who donated a stem cell graft to a child with SCID.

This clonotype was recorded at least ten times. V gene TRBV20-1 combines with J gene TRBJ1-5; 7 positions match TRBD1. This CDR3 spans 14 amino acids. Trimming removed 6 bases from V and 0 bases from J; junction bases left unmatched: 5. Germline CDR1 reads DFQATT; CDR2 reads SNEGSKA (reference sequence). The CDR3 sequence: CSAPTGVSNQPQHF. For the CDR3, the DNA is TGCAGTGCCCCCACAGGGGTTAGCAATCAGCCCCAGCATTTT.

This clonotype was picked up many times. The rearrangement joins TRBV7-8 to TRBJ2-3, with 8 bases aligning to TRBD2. Germline V gene sequence: CDR1 SGHVS, CDR2 FQNEAQ. Trimming removed 10 bases from V and 3 bases from J; junction bases left unmatched: 9. The CDR3 sequence is 14 residues long. The CDR3 DNA reads TGTGCCACCAAGCGGGGGACCGGGACAGATACGCAGTATTTT. Amino acid sequence: CATKRGTGTDTQYF.

There are many counts of this clonotype. V gene TRBV2 combines with J gene TRBJ2-2; a possible D gene is TRBD2 (6 bases). From germline, CDR1 is SNHLY and CDR2 FYNNEI. The V and J ends lost 7 bases and 1 base respectively, with 19 bases between them. This CDR3 is 17 amino acids long. The DNA of the CDR3 is TGTGCCAGCATGGGAACAAGAAGCGGGCGGAACACCGGGGAGCTGTTTTTT. This gives the protein CASMGTRSGRNTGELFF.

This clonotype was seen many times. The V gene is TRBV2, the J gene TRBJ2-2; 10 bases match TRBD1. CDR3 size: 14 residues. Germline CDR1 and CDR2: SNHLY and FYNNEI. V lost 5 bases and J lost 7; bases outside the gene matches: 4. In nucleotides, the CDR3 is TGTGCCAGCAGTCGACAGGGGGCTGACGGGGAGCTGTTTTTT. Amino acid sequence: CASSRQGADGELFF.

This clonotype has at least ten counts. This chain uses TRBV5-1 with TRBJ1-2; the D gene is possibly TRBD1 (6 bases). V gave up 0 bases and J gave up 4 bases, with 13 bases separating them. This CDR3 has 15 amino acids. CDR1 and CDR2 from the germline V gene are SGHRS and YFSETQ. CDR3 sequence (DNA): TGCGCCAGCAGCTTGGTTCCAGAAGGGGGCTATGGCTACACCTTC. It yields the protein CASSLVPEGGYGYTF.

This rearrangement joins TRBV5-6 to TRBJ1-1; tentative D call: TRBD1 (6 bases). Germline CDR1 reads SGHDT; CDR2 reads YYEEEE. This CDR3 spans 15 amino acids. The V end was cut by 0 bases, the J end by 3 bases, with 12 bases between. The CDR3 loop is CASSLGGTGHTEAFF. The CDR3 nucleotides are TGTGCCAGCAGCTTGGGCGGTACAGGGCACACTGAAGCTTTCTTT.

This clonotype appeared many times. The rearrangement links TRBV20-1 to TRBJ2-3; 10 bases line up with TRBD1. Germline-derived CDR1 and CDR2 are DFQATT and SNEGSKA (reference sequence). The CDR3 has 17 residues. Germline trimming cut 4 bases from V and 1 base from J; bases unmatched to any gene: 11. In DNA, the CDR3 is TGCAGTGCTAAAGGGACAGGGGTAGTGGGGGGCACAGATACGCAGTATTTT. Its translation is CSAKGTGVVGGTDTQYF.

This clonotype was picked up many times. V usage is TRBV5-5 and J usage is TRBJ1-1; D is unresolved. Germline V gene sequence: CDR1 SGHKS, CDR2 YYEKEE (reference sequence). The CDR3 totals 15 residues. V lost 1 base and J 1 base, leaving 11 bases between the germline ends. The CDR3 here is CASSLKQMGNTEAFF. In nucleotides, the CDR3 is TGTGCCAGCAGCTTGAAACAGATGGGGAACACTGAAGCTTTCTTT.

At least ten counts were recorded for this clonotype. The genes are TRBV12-3 or TRBV12-4 and TRBJ2-3, with a weak D call TRBD2 (6 bases). This CDR3 is 14 amino acids long. V lost 5 bases and J 2 bases, leaving 11 bases between the germline ends. The CDR3 here is CASSPGGPTDTQYF. CDR3 bases: TGTGCCAGCAGTCCCGGGGGTCCCACAGATACGCAGTATTTT.

The sample holds many counts of this clonotype. This rearrangement joins TRBV5-5 to TRBJ1-1; D is unresolved. The germline gives CDR1 SGHKS, CDR2 YYEKEE (reference sequence). V was clipped by 0 bases and J by 1 base, with 13 bases between them. The CDR3 totals 16 residues. The CDR3 DNA reads TGTGCCAGCAGCTTGGGAATATTTGGGTCGAACACTGAAGCTTTCTTT. Translated, it gives CASSLGIFGSNTEAFF.

This clonotype was seen many times. The chain uses TRBV19 and TRBJ2-3, with 7 positions matching TRBD1. V trimming: 5 bases; J trimming: 0 bases; junction bases outside the gene matches: 11. The V gene's germline CDR1 is LNHDA and CDR2 SQIVND (reference sequence). This CDR3 is 17 amino acids long. The chain's CDR3 is CASSLDGQAGSTDTQYF. CDR3 DNA: TGTGCCAGTAGTTTGGACGGACAGGCGGGCAGCACAGATACGCAGTATTTT.

This clonotype was seen at least ten times. This chain joins TRBV12-3 or TRBV12-4 and TRBJ1-2, with D maybe TRBD1 (6 bases). The V and J ends lost 3 bases and 4 bases respectively, with 12 bases between them. This CDR3 is built from 14 residues. As DNA, the CDR3 is TGTGCCAGCAGTTTGGCAGGGGCACCCTATGGCTACACCTTC. Its translation is CASSLAGAPYGYTF.

This chain connects TRBV19 to TRBJ1-1, with TRBD1 matching over 9 bases. This CDR3 region has 14 residues. The ends lost 6 bases at V and 1 base at J; junction bases unmatched: 3. Germline values: CDR1 LNHDA, CDR2 SQIVND (reference sequence). The CDR3 coding sequence is TGTGCCAGTAGATACAGGGGGCGGAACACTGAAGCTTTCTTT. Its protein product is CASRYRGRNTEAFF.

This clonotype appeared many times. The chain uses TRBV3-1 and TRBJ2-7; possibly TRBD2 for D (6 bases). With 4 bases removed from V and 3 bases from J, the gap between germline ends came to 10 bases. CDR1 and CDR2 (germline): LGHDT, YNNKEL (reference sequence). The CDR3 length is 13 residues. As DNA, the CDR3 is TGTGCCAGCAGCCCGCCGGGAGTCTACGAGCAGTACTTC. Protein: CASSPPGVYEQYF.

This clonotype was seen repeatedly, ten times or more. This chain links TRBV11-2 with TRBJ2-7, with TRBD2 as a possible D gene (6 bases). The CDR3 consists of 17 residues. Trimming cost V 5 bases and J 3 bases, with 23 bases left between them. Germline CDR1 is SGHAT and CDR2 is FQNNGV. CDR3 region: CASSPSGGSKNRYEQYF. The CDR3 DNA follows: TGTGCCAGCAGCCCAAGTGGGGGGTCTAAAAATCGCTACGAGCAGTACTTC. The full variable domain, in which reference TRBV11-2 and TRBJ2-7 provide the parts outside the CDR3, is EAGVAQSPRYKIIEKRQSVAFWCNPISGHATLYWYQQILGQGPKLLIQFQNNGVVDDSQLPKDRFSAERLKGVDSTLKIQPAKLEDSAVYLCASSPSGGSKNRYEQYFGPGTRLTVT.

This clonotype was seen ten or more times. The chain carries TRBV10-3 and TRBJ2-6; D is perhaps TRBD1 (6 bases). The CDR3 loop spans 16 amino acids. V lost 6 bases and J lost 0, with 12 bases in between. CDR1 and CDR2 (germline): ENHRY, SYGVKD. CDR3 residues: CAISGTPSSGANVLTF. In nucleotides, the CDR3 is TGTGCCATCAGCGGGACACCGAGCTCTGGGGCCAACGTCCTGACTTTC.

This clonotype was seen a few times. The chain couples TRBV2 to TRBJ1-5; TRBD1 is a possible D gene (6 bases). Germline V lookup: CDR1 SNHLY, CDR2 FYNNEI. With 4 bases removed from V and 4 bases from J, the gap between germline ends came to 11 bases. The CDR3 spans 14 residues. CDR3 amino acids: CASSGTVKNQPQHF. CDR3 DNA sequence: TGTGCCAGCAGTGGGACAGTTAAAAATCAGCCCCAGCATTTT.

This clonotype was observed at least ten times. The chain couples TRBV7-2 to TRBJ1-2; no clear D. Trimming left V 3 bases short and J 3 bases short, with 8 bases between. The CDR3 has 13 amino acids. Germline V gene data show CDR1 as SGHTA and CDR2 as FQGNSA. The CDR3 loop reads CASSLAADYGYTF. CDR3 coding DNA: TGTGCCAGCAGCTTGGCTGCGGACTATGGCTACACCTTC.

This clonotype appeared many times. The CDR3: CASSLDFSRGRVQDTEAFF. The DNA of the CDR3 is TGTGCCAGCAGCTTGGACTTCTCCAGGGGGCGCGTTCAGGACACTGAAGCTTTCTTT. The chain carries TRBV5-6 and TRBJ1-1, with 8 bases matching TRBD1. The CDR3 is 19 residues long. V gave up 0 bases and J gave up 3 bases; unmatched junction bases: 16. The germline CDR1 and CDR2 sequences are SGHDT and YYEEEE. Drawing the rest from reference TRBV5-6 and TRBJ1-1, the complete variable domain is DAGVTQSPTHLIKTRGQQVTLRCSPKSGHDTVSWYQQALGQGPQFIFQYYEEEERQRGNFPDRFSGHQFPNYSSELNVNALLLGDSALYLCASSLDFSRGRVQDTEAFFGQGTRLTVV.